These 18 T cell receptor beta chains were all obtained from the same sample, sequenced in a study of T cell changes during pregnancy in multiple sclerosis. The assay was immunoSEQ multiplex PCR, and TCRdb's table has in-frame clones only and misses some. The sample has roughly 69,000 clones; under 95% are singletons. Source: peripheral blood, taken in the third trimester of pregnancy. Receptor source: a female donor with multiple sclerosis, enrolled in a pregnancy study.

The gene calls are TRBV5-1 and TRBJ1-1; 7 positions match TRBD1. The CDR3 totals 15 residues. Germline V lookup: CDR1 SGHRS, CDR2 YFSETQ. J was trimmed by 7 bases and V by 3 bases; bases with no gene match: 12. The chain's CDR3 is CASSSTPGQQIEAFF. Here the CDR3 DNA reads TGCGCCAGCAGCTCGACTCCGGGACAGCAAATTGAAGCTTTCTTT.

The chain combines TRBV5-5 with TRBJ1-5; TRBD1 agrees at 7 bases. V was pared by 4 bases and J by 5 bases, with 3 bases of the junction left unmatched. Germline V gene sequence: CDR1 SGHKS, CDR2 YYEKEE (reference sequence). The CDR3 consists of 13 residues. The DNA of the CDR3 is TGTGCCAGCAGCGCAACAGGGGATCAGCCCCAGCATTTT. It yields the protein CASSATGDQPQHF.

This chain joins TRBV5-1 and TRBJ2-1, with 9 bases matching TRBD2. The CDR3 has 15 residues. Germline lookup yields CDR1 SGHRS and CDR2 YFSETQ. The trim removed 2 bases at V and 9 bases at J, leaving 9 bases unmatched. The CDR3 nucleotides read TGCGCCAGCAGCTTTGGCGGGACTAGCCTGGGTGAGCAGTTCTTC. It specifies CASSFGGTSLGEQFF. The full variable domain, in which reference TRBV5-1 and TRBJ2-1 provide the parts outside the CDR3, is KAGVTQTPRYLIKTRGQQVTLSCSPISGHRSVSWYQQTPGQGLQFLFEYFSETQRNKGNFPGRFSGRQFSNSRSEMNVSTLELGDSALYLCASSFGGTSLGEQFFGPGTRLTVL.

The rearrangement joins TRBV9 to TRBJ1-3; TRBD1 agrees at 7 bases. The trim removed 3 bases at V and 3 bases at J, leaving 3 bases unmatched. CDR1 SGDLS and CDR2 YYNGEE come from the germline V gene. CDR3 length: 14 residues. CDR3 coding DNA: TGTGCCAGCAGCGCAGGGACAGTTGGAAACACCATATATTTT. Amino acid sequence: CASSAGTVGNTIYF. Combining the CDR3 with reference TRBV9 and TRBJ1-3 gives the whole variable domain DSGVTQTPKHLITATGQRVTLRCSPRSGDLSVYWYQQSLDQGLQFLIQYYNGEERAKGNILERFSAQQFPDLHSELNLSSLELGDSALYFCASSAGTVGNTIYFGEGSWLTVV.

V is TRBV18 and J is TRBJ1-2; D not certain. V was pared by 2 bases and J by 0 bases, with 7 bases between. The CDR3 consists of 14 residues. Germline CDR1 and CDR2: KGHSH and LQKENI. CDR3 protein: CASSPEGANYGYTF. Here the CDR3 DNA reads TGTGCCAGCTCACCAGAAGGAGCTAACTATGGCTACACCTTC.

J is TRBJ1-2 and V is TRBV29-1; D remains unclear. This CDR3 contains 10 residues. The germline V gene encodes CDR1 SQVTM and CDR2 ANQGSEA. V gave up 5 bases and J gave up 3 bases, with 4 bases separating them. CDR3 nucleotides: TGCAGCGTTTCGGACTATGGCTACACCTTC. This encodes CSVSDYGYTF.

The CDR3 DNA reads TGTGCCAGTAGTATCGCCGGACAGGGCCCCTACGAGCAGTACTTC. Encoded protein: CASSIAGQGPYEQYF. The chain carries TRBV19 and TRBJ2-7; TRBD1 matches at 8 bases. Germline loops: CDR1 LNHDA, CDR2 SQIVND (reference sequence). CDR3 length: 15 residues. The ends lost 3 bases at V and 2 bases at J; junction bases unmatched: 6.

V is TRBV7-2 and J is TRBJ2-2; 7 bases agree with TRBD1. The CDR3 extends over 15 amino acids. Germline lookup yields CDR1 SGHTA and CDR2 FQGNSA. The V and J ends lost 5 bases and 9 bases, in that order; junction bases with no gene match: 12. The CDR3 loop reads CASSEIVQGVRELFF. The CDR3 nucleotides read TGTGCCAGCAGCGAAATAGTTCAGGGGGTCCGGGAGCTGTTTTTT.

The chain has TRBV7-2 and TRBJ1-2; possible D gene TRBD1, 6 bases. V was trimmed by 1 base and J by 4 bases, leaving 16 bases between them. The CDR3 contains 16 residues. Germline loops: CDR1 SGHTA, CDR2 FQGNSA. CDR3 in amino acids: CASSLVGGAPSYGYTF. The DNA for the CDR3 is TGTGCCAGCAGCTTAGTGGGGGGGGCTCCCTCCTATGGCTACACCTTC.

The chain carries TRBV28 and TRBJ1-2; possibly TRBD1 for D (5 bases). The CDR3 sequence is 13 residues long. Trimming stripped 3 bases from V and 10 bases from J, with 15 bases between. Germline V gene data show CDR1 as MDHEN and CDR2 as SYDVKM. Written as DNA, the CDR3 is TGTGCCAGCAGTTTCGGTCAGGGTCGGGTCTACACCTTC. It is translated as CASSFGQGRVYTF.

The CDR3 reads CATSRENRMAGTGKRYGYTF. For the CDR3, the DNA is TGTGCCACCAGCAGAGAGAATCGAATGGCGGGGACAGGGAAGCGGTATGGCTACACCTTC. The chain uses TRBV15 and TRBJ1-2, with TRBD1 identical over 9 bases. J was trimmed by 5 bases and V by 0 bases; bases with no gene match: 19. The CDR3 has 20 amino acids. Germline V gene data show CDR1 as LNHNV and CDR2 as YYDKDF (reference sequence).

This chain uses TRBV27 with TRBJ1-5; weak D call: TRBD1 (5 bases). V was trimmed by 1 base and J by 3 bases, leaving 16 bases between them. From germline, CDR1 is MNHEY and CDR2 SMNVEV (reference sequence). The CDR3 consists of 17 residues. The CDR3 coding sequence is TGTGCCAGCAGTTTATATAGGGGCGACAGCCCCAATCAGCCCCAGCATTTT. Amino acid sequence: CASSLYRGDSPNQPQHF.

This rearrangement joins TRBV15 to TRBJ1-2; TRBD1 matches 9 bases. The germline V gene encodes CDR1 LNHNV and CDR2 YYDKDF (reference sequence). Trimming took 4 bases from V and 8 from J; bases not matched to a gene: 2. This CDR3 is built from 12 residues. The CDR3 sequence is CATSTDRGGYTF. The CDR3 DNA is TGTGCCACCAGCACGGACAGGGGAGGCTACACCTTC.

This chain links TRBV5-5 with TRBJ1-4; D not resolved. From germline, CDR1 is SGHKS and CDR2 YYEKEE (reference sequence). The V and J ends lost 0 bases and 8 bases respectively, with 14 bases between them. The length of the CDR3 is 15 residues. The CDR3 loop is CASSLAVSVGEKLFF. CDR3 DNA sequence: TGTGCCAGCAGCTTGGCCGTTAGCGTAGGCGAAAAACTGTTTTTT.

The chain links TRBV6-4 to TRBJ2-2, with TRBD2 matching over 9 bases. V shed 2 bases and J 6 bases; nucleotides not matched to a gene: 4. CDR1 MRHNA and CDR2 SNTAGT come from the germline V gene. The CDR3 is 15 residues long. In DNA, the CDR3 is TGTGCCAGCAGTGACATAGCGGGGGCCGCCGGGGAGCTGTTTTTT. It yields the protein CASSDIAGAAGELFF.

The chain joins TRBV2 to TRBJ1-1; unclear D gene. This CDR3 region has 14 residues. V lost 5 bases to trimming and J lost 0 bases, with 10 bases between them. CDR1 and CDR2 (germline): SNHLY, FYNNEI. Here the CDR3 DNA reads TGTGCCAGCAGTTCAACAGCATTGAACACTGAAGCTTTCTTT. Translating it yields CASSSTALNTEAFF.

The V gene is TRBV2, the J gene TRBJ2-2, with 12 bases fitting TRBD2. V was clipped by 7 bases and J by 4 bases; unmatched bases: 10. The CDR3 covers 17 residues. The germline V gene encodes CDR1 SNHLY and CDR2 FYNNEI. In DNA form, the CDR3 reads TGTGCCAGCAAGAACAGACTAGCGGGGGTGGGCACCGGGGAGCTGTTTTTT. It yields the protein CASKNRLAGVGTGELFF.

The rearrangement uses TRBV9 and TRBJ1-5; TRBD1 matches at 10 bases. The CDR3 spans 14 residues. CDR1 is SGDLS and CDR2 is YYNGEE in the germline V gene. V shed 3 bases, J shed 11 bases, and the junction held 8 bases outside the gene matches. The CDR3 is CASSEGQGPGTQHF. The CDR3 bases are TGTGCCAGCAGCGAGGGACAGGGGCCCGGGACCCAGCATTTT.